This TCR beta chain stems from a study of blood T cell repertoires in COVID-19. Study in general: Sites across the United States, Italy and Spain contributed samples from acute and convalescent COVID-19. Sample material is recorded as cDNA or gDNA derived from T cells, B-cell-depleted T cells, or PBMCs.

The CDR3 is 15 residues long. The germline V gene has CDR1 SGHTA and CDR2 FQGNSA. The germline V and J ends were trimmed by 5 bases and 2 bases, with 10 bases remaining between them. The authors' processing: Amplification from reference gene primers served as the basis for estimated nucleated cell counts. This table comes from immunoSEQ multiplex PCR, and its TCRdb copy is limited to in-frame clones, with some not included. V, J and clone size are taken as reported in that table, and D and trimming were inferred from the DNA itself. The sample records about 99,000 clones, 85% to 90% being singletons. This clone was found once.

The sequenced material came from peripheral blood. This receptor was identified in a human donor in a cohort sampled during active COVID-19. This sequence joins TRBV7-2 and TRBJ2-6, with D tentatively TRBD2 (5 bases). The CDR3 loop reads CASSPGGAGANVLTF. For the CDR3, the DNA is TGTGCCAGCAGCCCCGGAGGAGCTGGGGCCAACGTCCTGACTTTC.